The 3 T cell receptor beta chains listed next were all sequenced from one sample in a study of blood T cell repertoires in COVID-19 (TCRdb year 2020). The library was made by the immunoSEQ multiplex PCR assay. TCRdb took this table from immuneACCESS and kept in-frame rearrangements with V and J called. Such tables lack part of the clones; where checked against another copy, unresolved V genes explain under half of the gap, and the rest is unexplained. The sample table holds some 200,000 clones, of which almost 85% were seen once. Approximately 7.2% of the sample is held by the ten biggest clonotypes. Sequenced material: peripheral blood. The receptor source for this set is a human donor with acute or convalescent COVID-19. The donor label of this sample is uncertain.

This clone was detected a few times. The genes are TRBV6-5 and TRBJ1-2; 7 nucleotides agree with TRBD1. The CDR3 consists of 14 residues. V lost 8 bases to trimming and J lost 7 bases; unmatched junction nucleotides: 13. Germline V CDR1 and CDR2: MNHEY, SVGAGI. CDR3 sequence: CASSRRQGLGGYTF. The CDR3, as DNA: TGTGCCAGCTCCCGGCGACAGGGATTAGGTGGCTACACCTTC.

The table lists this clone with a count of one. This rearrangement joins TRBV19 to TRBJ1-5; D is unresolved. Germline CDR1 LNHDA, CDR2 SQIVND (reference sequence). CDR3 length equals 13 residues. Trimming removed 1 base from V and 7 bases from J, with 8 bases in between. The CDR3, as DNA: TGTGCCAGTAGTATAGGCGCCCTACAGCCCCAGCATTTT. This codes for CASSIGALQPQHF.

This sequence joins TRBV5-6 and TRBJ1-6; 7 bases line up with TRBD1. Germline trimming cut 4 bases from V and 6 bases from J; bases unmatched to any gene: 7. CDR1 and CDR2 (germline): SGHDT, YYEEEE. The CDR3 loop spans 15 amino acids. The CDR3 DNA sequence: TGTGCCAGCAGCGGACGGACAGGCGCTAATTCACCCCTCCACTTT. It encodes CASSGRTGANSPLHF.